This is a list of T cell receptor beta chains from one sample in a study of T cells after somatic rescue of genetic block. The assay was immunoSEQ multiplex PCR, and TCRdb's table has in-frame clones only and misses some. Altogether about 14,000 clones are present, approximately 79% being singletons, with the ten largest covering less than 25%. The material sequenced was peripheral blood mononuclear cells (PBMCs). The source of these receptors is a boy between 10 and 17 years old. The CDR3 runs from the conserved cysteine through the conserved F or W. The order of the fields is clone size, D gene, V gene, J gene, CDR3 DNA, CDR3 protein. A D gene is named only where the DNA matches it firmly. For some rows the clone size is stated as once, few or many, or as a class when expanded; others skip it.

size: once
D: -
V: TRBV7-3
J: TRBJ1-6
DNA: TGTGCCAGCAGCTTTATGACCTATTCACCCCTCCACTTT
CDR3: CASSFMTYSPLHF

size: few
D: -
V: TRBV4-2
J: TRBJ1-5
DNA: TGTGCCAGCAGCCAAGATCTGGGGGAGGGCAATCAGCCCCAGCATTTT
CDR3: CASSQDLGEGNQPQHF

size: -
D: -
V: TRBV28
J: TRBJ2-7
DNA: TGTGCCAGCAGTTTATACAGTTCGGACGAGCAGTACTTC
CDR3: CASSLYSSDEQYF

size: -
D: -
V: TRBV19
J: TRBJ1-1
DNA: TGTGCCAGTAGTATAGATCGGACTATGAACACTGAAGCTTTCTTT
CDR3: CASSIDRTMNTEAFF

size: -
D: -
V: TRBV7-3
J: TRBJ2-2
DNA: TGTGCCAGCAGCTTAACGGGGGGCGCCCAGAACACCGGGGAGCTGTTTTTT
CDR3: CASSLTGGAQNTGELFF

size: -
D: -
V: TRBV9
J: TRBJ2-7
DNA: TGTGCCAGCAGCCCGAGACGGCAACCCTACGAGCAGTACTTC
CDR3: CASSPRRQPYEQYF

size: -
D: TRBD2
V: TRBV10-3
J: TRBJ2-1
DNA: TGTGCCACTCGAAGCGGGCTAGGCGGGAGGGGATACAATGAGCAGTTCTTC
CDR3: CATRSGLGGRGYNEQFF

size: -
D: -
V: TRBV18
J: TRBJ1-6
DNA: TGTGCCAGCTCACGGGAAGAAGGTTTTTCACCCCTCCACTTT
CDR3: CASSREEGFSPLHF

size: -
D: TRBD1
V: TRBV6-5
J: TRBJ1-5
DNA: TGTGCCAGCAGTTACGGACAGGGAGACCAGCCCCAGCATTTT
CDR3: CASSYGQGDQPQHF

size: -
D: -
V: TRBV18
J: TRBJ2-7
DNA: TGTGCCAGCTCACCACCGGGGCAGAGAGGCTACGAGCAGTACTTC
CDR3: CASSPPGQRGYEQYF

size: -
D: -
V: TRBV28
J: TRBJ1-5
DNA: TGTGCCAGCAGTTTATGGACATTTAGCAATCAGCCCCAGCATTTT
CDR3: CASSLWTFSNQPQHF

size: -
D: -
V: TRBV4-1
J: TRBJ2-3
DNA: TGCGCCAGCAGCTCAAGAGGGGGGACAGCCACAGATACGCAGTATTTT
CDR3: CASSSRGGTATDTQYF

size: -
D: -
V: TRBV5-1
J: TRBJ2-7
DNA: TGCGCCAGCAGCCCCCCGGCCGAGCAGTACTTC
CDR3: CASSPPAEQYF

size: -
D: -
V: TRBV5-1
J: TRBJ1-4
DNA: TGCGCCAGCAGCCTACTACAGGGAACTAATGAAAAACTGTTTTTT
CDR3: CASSLLQGTNEKLFF

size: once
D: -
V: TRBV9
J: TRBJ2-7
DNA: TGTGCCAGCAGCGTAGGCCCGGACACTTCCTACGAGCAGTACTTC
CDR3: CASSVGPDTSYEQYF

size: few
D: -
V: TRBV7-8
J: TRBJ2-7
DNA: TGTGCCAGCAGTTATTGGGGGGCCGAGCAGTACTTC
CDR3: CASSYWGAEQYF

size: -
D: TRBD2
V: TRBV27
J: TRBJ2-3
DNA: TGTGCCAGCAGTTTCTGGGGTGGAGCGGGGGGCCGAGATACGCAGTATTTT
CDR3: CASSFWGGAGGRDTQYF

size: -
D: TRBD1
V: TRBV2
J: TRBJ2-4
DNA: TGTGCCAGCAGTTATTGGACAGGAGCCAAAAACATTCAGTACTTC
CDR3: CASSYWTGAKNIQYF

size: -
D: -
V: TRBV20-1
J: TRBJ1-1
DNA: TGCAGTGGCGACTTGAACACTGAAGCTTTCTTT
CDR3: CSGDLNTEAFF

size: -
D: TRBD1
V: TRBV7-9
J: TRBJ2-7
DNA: TGTGCCAGCAGCTTACTGTTTGGGACAGGTACCAACGAGCAGTACTTC
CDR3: CASSLLFGTGTNEQYF

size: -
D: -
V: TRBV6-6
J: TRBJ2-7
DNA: TGTGCCAGCAGTTACTCGGGGCGCGGGGAGCAGTACTTC
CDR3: CASSYSGRGEQYF

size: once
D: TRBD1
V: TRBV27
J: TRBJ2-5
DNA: TGTGCCAGCAGTTTATCCCAATTCCCAGGGGGAAAAGAGACCCAGTACTTC
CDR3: CASSLSQFPGGKETQYF

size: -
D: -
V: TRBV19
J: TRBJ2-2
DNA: TGTGCCGGACGGAAGGCGGGCACCGGGGAGCTGTTTTTT
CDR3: CAGRKAGTGELFF

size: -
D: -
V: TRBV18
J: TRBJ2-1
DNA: TGTGCCAGCTCACCAGGACAGTTGATTGCCTACAATGAGCAGTTCTTC
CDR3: CASSPGQLIAYNEQFF

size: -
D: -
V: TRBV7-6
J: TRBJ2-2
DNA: TGTGCCAGCAGCATCGGAGGACAGTACACCGGGGAGCTGTTTTTT
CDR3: CASSIGGQYTGELFF

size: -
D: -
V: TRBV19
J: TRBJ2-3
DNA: TGTGCCAGTAGTAAAGGTTGGTCCACAGATACGCAGTATTTT
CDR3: CASSKGWSTDTQYF

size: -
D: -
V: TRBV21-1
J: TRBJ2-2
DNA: TGTGCCAGCGCCAATGACTGGACAGGGGATTACGGGGAGCTGTTTTTT
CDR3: CASANDWTGDYGELFF

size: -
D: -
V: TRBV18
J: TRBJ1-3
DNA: TGTGCCAGCTCACCACTCACAGACACCATATATTTT
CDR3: CASSPLTDTIYF

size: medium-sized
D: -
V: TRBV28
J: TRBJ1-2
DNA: TGTGCCAGCAGTTCCCAGGGCAGCTTCTATGGCTACACCTTC
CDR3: CASSSQGSFYGYTF

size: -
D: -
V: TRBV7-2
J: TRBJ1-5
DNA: TGTGCCAGCAGCTTACTACAGGATGGTCATCAGCCCCAGCATTTT
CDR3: CASSLLQDGHQPQHF

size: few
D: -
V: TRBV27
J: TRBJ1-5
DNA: TGTGCCAGCAGTTTCTCCTTTACACCACCCAATCAGCCCCAGCATTTT
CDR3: CASSFSFTPPNQPQHF

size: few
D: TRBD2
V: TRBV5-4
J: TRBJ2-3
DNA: TGTGCCAGCAGCCGCCAGACTAGCGGGGTAACAGATACGCAGTATTTT
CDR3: CASSRQTSGVTDTQYF

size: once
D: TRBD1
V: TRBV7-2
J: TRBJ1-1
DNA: TGTGCCAGCAGTTTTAGCCCTACCCAGGGGGCAAGTACTGAAGCTTTCTTT
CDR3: CASSFSPTQGASTEAFF

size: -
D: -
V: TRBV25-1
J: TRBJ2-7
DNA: TGTGCCAGCAGTGACGGGGGCGGCCTAGGACTCTGGGAGCAGTACTTC
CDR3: CASSDGGGLGLWEQYF

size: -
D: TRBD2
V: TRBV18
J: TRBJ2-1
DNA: TGTGCCAGCTCACCTAGCGGGGTTTCCTACAATGAGCAGTTCTTC
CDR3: CASSPSGVSYNEQFF

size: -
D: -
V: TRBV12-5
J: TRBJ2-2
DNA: TGTGCTAGTGGTTTGGTACTAGGGCAGGGGTGGAACACCGGGGAGCTGTTTTTT
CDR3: CASGLVLGQGWNTGELFF

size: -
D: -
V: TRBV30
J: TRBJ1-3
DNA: TGTGCCTGGAGTGTACCAGGAAACACCATATATTTT
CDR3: CAWSVPGNTIYF

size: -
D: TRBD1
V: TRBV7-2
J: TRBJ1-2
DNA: TGTGCCAGCAGCTTTCGACAGGGGCGAATGGAGGGCTACACCTTC
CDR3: CASSFRQGRMEGYTF

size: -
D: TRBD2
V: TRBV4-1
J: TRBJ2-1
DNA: TGCGCCAGCAGCCAATCTACTAGCGGGATCCATGGGGATGAGCAGTTCTTC
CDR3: CASSQSTSGIHGDEQFF

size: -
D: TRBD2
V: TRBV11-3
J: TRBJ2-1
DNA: TGTGCCAGCAGCTACACTAGCGGGGGGGCCAATGAGCAGTTCTTC
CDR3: CASSYTSGGANEQFF

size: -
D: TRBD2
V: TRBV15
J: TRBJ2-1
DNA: TGTGCCACCAGCAGAGAGACTAGCCATTACAATGAGCAGTTCTTC
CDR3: CATSRETSHYNEQFF

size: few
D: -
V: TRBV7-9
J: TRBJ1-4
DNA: TGTGCCAGCAGTCGTGACGGATTATTTAACGAAAAACTGTTTTTT
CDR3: CASSRDGLFNEKLFF

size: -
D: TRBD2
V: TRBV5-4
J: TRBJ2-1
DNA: TGTGCCAGCAGCTTGGGAGCGGGGGGGCGGACCTACAATGAGCAGTTCTTC
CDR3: CASSLGAGGRTYNEQFF

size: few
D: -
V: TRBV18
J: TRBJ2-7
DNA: TGTGCCAGCTCACCTAGACAGAGAGCCCTTGGCTACGAGCAGTACTTC
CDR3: CASSPRQRALGYEQYF

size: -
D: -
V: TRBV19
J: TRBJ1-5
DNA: TGTGCCAGTAGTATAACGGGGAGGGATCATCAGCCCCAGCATTTT
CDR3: CASSITGRDHQPQHF

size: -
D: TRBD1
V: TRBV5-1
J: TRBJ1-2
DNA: TGCGCCAGCAGCTTGGAGACAGGGAAGGGCTATGGCTACACCTTC
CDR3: CASSLETGKGYGYTF

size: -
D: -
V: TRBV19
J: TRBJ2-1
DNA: TGTGCCAGTAGTATCGGTTGGGGGAGCTCCTACAATGAGCAGTTCTTC
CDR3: CASSIGWGSSYNEQFF

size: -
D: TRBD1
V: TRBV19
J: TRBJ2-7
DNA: TGTGCCAGTAGCCCGGGACAGGGAGGCTACGAGCAGTACTTC
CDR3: CASSPGQGGYEQYF

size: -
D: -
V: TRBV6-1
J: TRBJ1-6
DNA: TGTGCCAGCTTCCGCGGGCCTTTCTATAATTCACCCCTCCACTTT
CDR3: CASFRGPFYNSPLHF

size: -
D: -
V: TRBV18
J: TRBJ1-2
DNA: TGTGCCAGCTCACCACCCAGCGGGGCATCGAGGGGCTACACCTTC
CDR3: CASSPPSGASRGYTF

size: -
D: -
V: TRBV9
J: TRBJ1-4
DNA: TGTGCCAGCAGCGCCTCTCTCGCAACTAATGAAAAACTGTTTTTT
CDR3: CASSASLATNEKLFF

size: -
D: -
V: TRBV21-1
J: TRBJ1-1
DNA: TGTGCCAGCAGTCTCCGTATAGCTACACATTCGCCTGAAGCTTTCTTT
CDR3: CASSLRIATHSPEAFF

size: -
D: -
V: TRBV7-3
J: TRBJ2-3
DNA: TGTGCCAGCAGCTTAGGGCCGGCTAGCACAGATACGCAGTATTTT
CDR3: CASSLGPASTDTQYF

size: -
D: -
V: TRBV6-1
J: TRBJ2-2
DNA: TGTGCCAGCAGCGAAAGGAGGGCGGGCGGGGAGCTGTTTTTT
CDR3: CASSERRAGGELFF

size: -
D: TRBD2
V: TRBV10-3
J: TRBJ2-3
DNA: TGTGCCACCAAGATCGGGGGGGTTAGCACAGATACGCAGTATTTT
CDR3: CATKIGGVSTDTQYF

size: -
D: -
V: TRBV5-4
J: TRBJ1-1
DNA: TGTGCCAGCAGCTTGTGGGACCCTTACCCGAACACTGAAGCTTTCTTT
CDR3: CASSLWDPYPNTEAFF

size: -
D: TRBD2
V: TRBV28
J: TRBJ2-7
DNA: TGTGCCAGCGGGTTGGCGGGAGCGACCTACGAGCAGTACTTC
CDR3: CASGLAGATYEQYF